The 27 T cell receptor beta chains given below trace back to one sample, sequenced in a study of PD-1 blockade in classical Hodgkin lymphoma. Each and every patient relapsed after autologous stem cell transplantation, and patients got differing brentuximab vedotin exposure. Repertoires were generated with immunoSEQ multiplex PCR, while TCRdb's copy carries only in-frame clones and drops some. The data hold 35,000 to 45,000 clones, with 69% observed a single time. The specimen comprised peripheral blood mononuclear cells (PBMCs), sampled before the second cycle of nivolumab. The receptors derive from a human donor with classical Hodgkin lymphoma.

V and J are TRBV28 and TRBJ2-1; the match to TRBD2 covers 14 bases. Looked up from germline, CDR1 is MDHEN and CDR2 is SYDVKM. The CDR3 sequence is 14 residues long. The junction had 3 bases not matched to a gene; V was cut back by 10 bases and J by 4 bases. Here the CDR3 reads CATRTSGRYNEQFF. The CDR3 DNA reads TGTGCCACCCGGACTAGCGGGAGGTACAATGAGCAGTTCTTC.

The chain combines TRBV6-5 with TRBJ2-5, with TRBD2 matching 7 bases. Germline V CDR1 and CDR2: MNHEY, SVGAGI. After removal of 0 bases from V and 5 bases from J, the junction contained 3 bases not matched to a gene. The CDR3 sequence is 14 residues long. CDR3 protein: CASSYSGGWETQYF. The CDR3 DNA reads TGTGCCAGCAGTTACTCGGGGGGGTGGGAGACCCAGTACTTC.

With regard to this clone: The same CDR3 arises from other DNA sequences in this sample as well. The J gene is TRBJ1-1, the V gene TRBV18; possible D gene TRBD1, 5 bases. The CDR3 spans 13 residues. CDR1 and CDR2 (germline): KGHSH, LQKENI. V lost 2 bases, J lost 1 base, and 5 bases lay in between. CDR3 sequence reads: CASSPRGNTEAFF. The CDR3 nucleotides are TGTGCCAGCTCACCAAGGGGGAACACTGAAGCTTTCTTT.

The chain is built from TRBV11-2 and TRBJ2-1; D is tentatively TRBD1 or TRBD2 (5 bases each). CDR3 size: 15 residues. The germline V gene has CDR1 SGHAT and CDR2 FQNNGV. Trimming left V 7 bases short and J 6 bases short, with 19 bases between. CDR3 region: CASTTGRDLINEQFF. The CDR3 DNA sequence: TGTGCCAGCACTACAGGACGGGATCTAATCAATGAGCAGTTCTTC.

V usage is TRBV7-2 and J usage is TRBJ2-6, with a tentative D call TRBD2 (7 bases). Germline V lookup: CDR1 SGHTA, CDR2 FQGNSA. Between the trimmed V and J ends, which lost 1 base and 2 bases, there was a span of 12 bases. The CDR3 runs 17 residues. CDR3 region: CASSLVGGAPGANVLTF. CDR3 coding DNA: TGTGCCAGCAGCTTAGTAGGGGGGGCCCCTGGGGCCAACGTCCTGACTTTC.

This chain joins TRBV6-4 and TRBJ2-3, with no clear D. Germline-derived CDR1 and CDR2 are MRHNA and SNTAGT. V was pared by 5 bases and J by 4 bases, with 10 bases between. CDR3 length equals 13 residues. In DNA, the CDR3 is TGTGCCAGCAGTTCCGACTCGGCAGATACGCAGTATTTT. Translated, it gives CASSSDSADTQYF.

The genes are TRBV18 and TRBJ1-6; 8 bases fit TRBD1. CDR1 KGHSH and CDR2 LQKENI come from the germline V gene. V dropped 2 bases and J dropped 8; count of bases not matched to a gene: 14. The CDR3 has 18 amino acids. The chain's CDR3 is CASSPVWTTGAIDSPLHF. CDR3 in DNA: TGTGCCAGCTCACCAGTTTGGACGACAGGGGCGATAGATTCACCCCTCCACTTT.

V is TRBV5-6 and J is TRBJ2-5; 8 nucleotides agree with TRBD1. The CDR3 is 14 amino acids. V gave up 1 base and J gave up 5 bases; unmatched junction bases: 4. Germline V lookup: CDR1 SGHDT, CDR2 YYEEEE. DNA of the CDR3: TGTGCCAGCAGCTTGCAGGGGGCACAGGAGACCCAGTACTTC. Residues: CASSLQGAQETQYF.

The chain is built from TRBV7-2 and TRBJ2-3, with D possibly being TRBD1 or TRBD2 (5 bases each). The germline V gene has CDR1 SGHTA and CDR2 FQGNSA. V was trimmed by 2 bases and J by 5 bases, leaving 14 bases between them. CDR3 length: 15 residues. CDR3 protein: CASSLSPGRRDTQYF. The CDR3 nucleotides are TGTGCCAGCAGCTTAAGTCCGGGGCGTAGAGATACGCAGTATTTT.

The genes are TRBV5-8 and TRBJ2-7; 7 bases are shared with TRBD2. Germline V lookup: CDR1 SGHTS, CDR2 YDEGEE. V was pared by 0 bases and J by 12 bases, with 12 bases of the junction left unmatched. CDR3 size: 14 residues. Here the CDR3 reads CASSLERGSTARYF. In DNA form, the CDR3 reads TGTGCCAGCAGCTTGGAGCGGGGCAGTACCGCTCGGTACTTC.

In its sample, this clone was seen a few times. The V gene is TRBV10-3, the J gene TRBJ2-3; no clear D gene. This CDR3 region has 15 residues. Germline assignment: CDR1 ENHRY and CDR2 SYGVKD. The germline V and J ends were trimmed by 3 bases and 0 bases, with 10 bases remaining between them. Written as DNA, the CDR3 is TGTGCCATCAGTGATGGGTTAGGAAGCACAGATACGCAGTATTTT. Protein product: CAISDGLGSTDTQYF.

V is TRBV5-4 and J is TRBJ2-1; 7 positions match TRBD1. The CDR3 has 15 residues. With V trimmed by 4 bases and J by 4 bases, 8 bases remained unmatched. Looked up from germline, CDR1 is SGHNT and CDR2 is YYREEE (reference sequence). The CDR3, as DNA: TGTGCCAGCAGCCAGGGGACAGCCATTTACAATGAGCAGTTCTTC. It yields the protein CASSQGTAIYNEQFF.

Here the CDR3 reads CASSPPDKNTEAFF. The CDR3 DNA follows: TGTGCCAGCAGTCCCCCGGACAAGAACACTGAAGCTTTCTTT. This rearrangement joins TRBV28 to TRBJ1-1; maybe TRBD1 (5 bases). With 5 bases removed from V and 1 base from J, the gap between germline ends came to 11 bases. This CDR3 region has 14 residues. Germline V lookup: CDR1 MDHEN, CDR2 SYDVKM.

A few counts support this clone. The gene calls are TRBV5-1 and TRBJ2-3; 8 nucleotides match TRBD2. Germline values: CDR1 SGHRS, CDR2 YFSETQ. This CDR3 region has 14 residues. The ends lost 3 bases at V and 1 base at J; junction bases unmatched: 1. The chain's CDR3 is CASSSTSGTDTQYF. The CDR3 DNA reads TGCGCCAGCAGCTCGACTAGCGGCACAGATACGCAGTATTTT.

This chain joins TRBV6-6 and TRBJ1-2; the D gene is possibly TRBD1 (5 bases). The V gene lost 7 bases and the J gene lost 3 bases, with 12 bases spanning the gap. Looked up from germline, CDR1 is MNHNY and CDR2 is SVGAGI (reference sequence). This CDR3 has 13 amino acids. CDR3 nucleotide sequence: TGTGCCAGCACTAAGGACACGTACTATGGCTACACCTTC. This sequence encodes CASTKDTYYGYTF.

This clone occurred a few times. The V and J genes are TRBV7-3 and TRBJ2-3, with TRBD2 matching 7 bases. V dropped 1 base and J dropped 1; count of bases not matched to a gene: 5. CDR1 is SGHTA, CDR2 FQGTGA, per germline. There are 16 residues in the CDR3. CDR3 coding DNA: TGTGCCAGCAGCTTAAGGGCTAGCGGTCGCACAGATACGCAGTATTTT. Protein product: CASSLRASGRTDTQYF.

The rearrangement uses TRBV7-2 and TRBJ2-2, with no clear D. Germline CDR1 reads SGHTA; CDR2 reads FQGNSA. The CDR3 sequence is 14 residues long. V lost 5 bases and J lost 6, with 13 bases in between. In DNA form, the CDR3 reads TGTGCCAGCAGCCCAAGTAGAACGCCCGGGGAGCTGTTTTTT. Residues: CASSPSRTPGELFF.

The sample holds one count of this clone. CDR3: CASSFGDRVAGGAFF. The CDR3 DNA is TGTGCCAGCAGTTTTGGGGACAGGGTGGCAGGAGGCGCTTTCTTT. The chain employs TRBV28 and TRBJ1-1; 9 bases fit TRBD1. J gave up 11 bases and V 3 bases, and 13 bases lay outside the gene matches. Germline V gene sequence: CDR1 MDHEN, CDR2 SYDVKM. This CDR3 is built from 15 residues.

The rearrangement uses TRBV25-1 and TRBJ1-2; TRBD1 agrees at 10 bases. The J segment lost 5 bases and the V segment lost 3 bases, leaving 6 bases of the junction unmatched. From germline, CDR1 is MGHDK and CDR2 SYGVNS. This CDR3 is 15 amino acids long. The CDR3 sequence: CASSEKTGGQYGYTF. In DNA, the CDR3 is TGTGCCAGCAGTGAGAAGACAGGGGGCCAATATGGCTACACCTTC.

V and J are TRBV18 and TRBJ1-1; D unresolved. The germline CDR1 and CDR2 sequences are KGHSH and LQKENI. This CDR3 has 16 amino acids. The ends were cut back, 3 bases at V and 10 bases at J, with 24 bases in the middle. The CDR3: CASSPVGGDLSAGAFF. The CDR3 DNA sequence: TGTGCCAGCTCACCGGTTGGTGGAGACCTGTCAGCAGGAGCTTTCTTT.

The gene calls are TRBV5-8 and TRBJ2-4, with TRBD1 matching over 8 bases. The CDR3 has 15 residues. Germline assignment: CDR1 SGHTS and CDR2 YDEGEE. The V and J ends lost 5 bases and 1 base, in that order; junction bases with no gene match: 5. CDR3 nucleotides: TGTGCCAGCAGAGGACAGGGTTCTGCCAAAAACATTCAGTACTTC. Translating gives CASRGQGSAKNIQYF.

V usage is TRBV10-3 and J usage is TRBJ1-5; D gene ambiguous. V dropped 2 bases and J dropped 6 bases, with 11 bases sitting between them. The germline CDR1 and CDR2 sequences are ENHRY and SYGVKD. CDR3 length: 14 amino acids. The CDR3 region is CAISEEGPLQPQHF. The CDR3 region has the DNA TGTGCCATCAGTGAGGAAGGCCCCCTTCAGCCCCAGCATTTT.

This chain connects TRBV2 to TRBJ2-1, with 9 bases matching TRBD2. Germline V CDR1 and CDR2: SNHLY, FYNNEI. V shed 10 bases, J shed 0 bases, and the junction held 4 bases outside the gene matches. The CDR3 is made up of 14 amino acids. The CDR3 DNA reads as TGTGCCATTATTAGCGGGAGCTCCTACAATGAGCAGTTCTTC. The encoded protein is CAIISGSSYNEQFF.

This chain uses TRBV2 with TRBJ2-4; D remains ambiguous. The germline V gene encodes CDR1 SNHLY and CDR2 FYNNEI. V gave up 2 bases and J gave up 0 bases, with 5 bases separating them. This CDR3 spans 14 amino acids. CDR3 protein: CASSERVAKNIQYF. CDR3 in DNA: TGTGCCAGCAGTGAAAGAGTAGCCAAAAACATTCAGTACTTC.

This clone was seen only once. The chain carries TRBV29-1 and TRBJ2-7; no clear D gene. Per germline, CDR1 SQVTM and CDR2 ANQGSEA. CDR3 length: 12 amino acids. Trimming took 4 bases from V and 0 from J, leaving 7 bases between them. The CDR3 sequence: CSVVESSYEQYF. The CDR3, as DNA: TGCAGCGTTGTGGAGAGCTCCTACGAGCAGTACTTC.

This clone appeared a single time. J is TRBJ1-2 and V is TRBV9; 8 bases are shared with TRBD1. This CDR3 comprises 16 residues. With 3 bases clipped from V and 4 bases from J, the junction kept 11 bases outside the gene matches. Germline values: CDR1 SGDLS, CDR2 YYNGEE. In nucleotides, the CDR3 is TGTGCCAGCAGCGCCCTCGACAGGGGTCCAGGCTATGGCTACACCTTC. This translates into CASSALDRGPGYGYTF.

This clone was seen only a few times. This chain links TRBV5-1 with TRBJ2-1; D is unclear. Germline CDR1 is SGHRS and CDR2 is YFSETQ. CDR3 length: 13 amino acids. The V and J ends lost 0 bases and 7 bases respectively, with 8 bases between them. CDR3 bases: TGCGCCAGCAGCTTGGTTGGCGTGAATGAGCAGTTCTTC. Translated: CASSLVGVNEQFF.